The 5 T cell receptor beta chains below come from one sample, sequenced in a study of neurological immune-mediated disorders. In TCRdb, the 5' RACE reads were re-called with MiXCR into one record per CDR3 protein. The data show tens of thousands of distinct CDR3 sequences, almost 3.5% seen once. Sequencing was carried out using PBMCs. These receptors all come from a man aged 40-50 years with multiple sclerosis.

This clonotype was seen ten or more times. This rearrangement joins TRBV5-5 to TRBJ1-5, with TRBD1 as a possible D gene (6 bases). CDR1 and CDR2 (germline): SGHKS, YYEKEE (reference sequence). The V and J ends lost 4 bases and 4 bases respectively, with 12 bases between them. This CDR3 has 14 residues. The CDR3 nucleotides read TGTGCCAGCAGCAGCGGACAGTTAAATCAGCCCCAGCATTTT. Protein: CASSSGQLNQPQHF.

In the case of this clonotype: This may be a read error: a much more frequent sequence differs by one nucleotide. V is TRBV14 and J is TRBJ2-6; the D gene is possibly TRBD1 (5 bases). This CDR3 has 19 residues. Germline-derived CDR1 and CDR2 are SGHDN and FVKESK. CDR3 region: CASSQGAWFSRSGAKVLTF. The CDR3 DNA follows: TGTGCCAGCAGCCAAGGGGCCTGGTTTAGTCGCTCTGGGGCCAAAGTCCTGACTTTC.

This clonotype was detected many times. The chain joins TRBV10-1 to TRBJ2-1, with TRBD1 matching over 7 bases. Germline V gene data show CDR1 as WNHNN and CDR2 as SYGVQD (reference sequence). Unmatched junction bases numbered 3, after V lost 2 bases and J lost 11 bases. The CDR3 contains 12 residues. The CDR3: CASSEGGQKQFF. The DNA for the CDR3 is TGCGCCAGCAGTGAGGGGGGACAGAAGCAGTTCTTC.

This clonotype was found many times. The V and J genes are TRBV18 and TRBJ2-3; possibly TRBD1 for D (6 bases). Deletions cut 3 bases from V and 2 bases from J, with 9 bases between. The CDR3 runs to 14 residues. Per the germline V gene, CDR1 is KGHSH and CDR2 is LQKENI. CDR3 amino acids: CASSPRTVTDTQYF. The DNA of the CDR3 is TGTGCCAGCTCACCCCGGACAGTCACAGATACGCAGTATTTT. Drawing the rest from reference TRBV18 and TRBJ2-3, the complete variable domain is NAGVMQNPRHLVRRRGQEARLRCSPMKGHSHVYWYRQLPEEGLKFMVYLQKENIIDESGMPKERFSAEFPKEGPSILRIQQVVRGDSAAYFCASSPRTVTDTQYFGPGTRLTVL.

As to this clonotype: This sequence may be a read error, since a much larger clone differs from it by one base. The V gene is TRBV9, the J gene TRBJ2-1; 7 bases line up with TRBD2. After removal of 3 bases from V and 7 bases from J, the junction contained 10 bases not matched to a gene. The germline gives CDR1 SGDLS, CDR2 YYNGEE. The CDR3 consists of 15 residues. The CDR3 here is CASSDPPGGRNEQFF. CDR3 sequence (DNA): TGTGCCAGCAGCGACCCTCCGGGAGGTAGGAATGAGCAGTTCTTC.